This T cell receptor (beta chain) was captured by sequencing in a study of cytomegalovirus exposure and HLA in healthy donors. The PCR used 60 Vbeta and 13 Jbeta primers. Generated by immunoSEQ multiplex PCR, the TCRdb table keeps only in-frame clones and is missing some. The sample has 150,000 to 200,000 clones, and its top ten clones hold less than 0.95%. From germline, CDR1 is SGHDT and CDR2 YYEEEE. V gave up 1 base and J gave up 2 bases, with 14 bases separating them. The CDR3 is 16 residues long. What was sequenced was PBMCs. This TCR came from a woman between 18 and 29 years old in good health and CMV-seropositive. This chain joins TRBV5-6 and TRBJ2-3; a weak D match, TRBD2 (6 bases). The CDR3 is CASSLLVGGITDTQYF. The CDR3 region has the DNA TGTGCCAGCAGCTTGCTTGTCGGCGGGATCACAGATACGCAGTATTTT.